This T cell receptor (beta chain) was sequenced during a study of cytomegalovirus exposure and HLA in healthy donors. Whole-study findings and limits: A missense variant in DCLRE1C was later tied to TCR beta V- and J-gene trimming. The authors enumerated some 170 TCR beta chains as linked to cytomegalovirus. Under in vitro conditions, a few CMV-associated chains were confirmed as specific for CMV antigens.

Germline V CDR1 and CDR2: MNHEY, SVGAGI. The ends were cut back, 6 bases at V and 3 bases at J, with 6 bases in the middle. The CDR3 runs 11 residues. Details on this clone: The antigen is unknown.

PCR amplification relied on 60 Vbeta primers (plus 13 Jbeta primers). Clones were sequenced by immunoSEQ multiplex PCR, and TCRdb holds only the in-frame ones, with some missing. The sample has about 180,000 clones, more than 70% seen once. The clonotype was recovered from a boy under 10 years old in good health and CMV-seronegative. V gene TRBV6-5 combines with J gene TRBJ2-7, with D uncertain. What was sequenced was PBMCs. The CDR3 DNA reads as TGTGCCAGCAGAAACAACTACGAGCAGTACTTC. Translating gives CASRNNYEQYF.